In its sample, the clone carrying this TCR beta chain was seen many times. Specified time point: after trial treatment. Documented treatment: LDRT plus nivolumab, ipilimumab, low-dose cyclophosphamide and aspirin (RACIN trial). Low-dose radiotherapy and low-dose cyclophosphamide, together with aspirin, ipilimumab and nivolumab, were given to donors. This entry is derived from a study of low-dose radiotherapy and immunotherapy resistance in tumors. Study overall: Participants in Cohort 2 were given 1 Gy per fraction every two weeks, for 13 Gy over 26 weeks. Oral administration of aspirin 300 mg daily occurred for four cycles, commencing at cycle 1 day 1.

Amplification of TCRs used a constant-region primer and V-primer adapter for roughly 18 PCR cycles. The authors amplified isolated mRNA by in vitro transcription. TCRdb fed the reads into MiXCR, producing one record per CDR3 protein. Counted here are 50,000 or so distinct CDR3 sequences, approximately 35% occurring once; the ten biggest clones make up 8% to 10%. The CDR3 is made up of 15 amino acids. V dropped 4 bases and J dropped 0 bases, with 10 bases sitting between them. The germline V gene has CDR1 MNHEY and CDR2 SMNVEV (reference sequence). The chain employs TRBV27 and TRBJ2-1; no definite D call. The sample in question was PBMCs, obtained after low-dose radiotherapy plus immunotherapy. The sequence was obtained from a male donor with rectosigmoid adenocarcinoma. The CDR3 DNA reads TGTGCCAGCAGTTCCGAAGCAAACTCCTACAATGAGCAGTTCTTC. Translation: CASSSEANSYNEQFF.